Shown below are 29 T cell receptor beta chains from a single sample sequenced in a study of T cells in Graves' hyperthyroidism and ophthalmopathy. Amplified TCR beta CDR3 regions came from RNA transcripts. With the HTBI primer set, the TCR CDR3 went through a first round of RT-PCR. A single record per CDR3 protein comes from TCRdb applying MiXCR to the multiplex PCR reads. The sample includes some 650,000 distinct CDR3 sequences, about a sixth seen only once; the top ten take roughly 3%. The sequenced sample consisted of blood. Source of these receptors: a woman in her 40s with Graves' ophthalmopathy.

There are many counts of this clonotype. The V and J genes are TRBV7-3 and TRBJ2-1; D is undetermined. This CDR3 has 16 amino acids. Germline lookup yields CDR1 SGHTA and CDR2 FQGTGA. Trimming removed 2 bases at V and 10 bases at J, with 21 bases between. Written as DNA, the CDR3 is TGTGCCAGCAGCTTATCCCTAGTGCCCAGACCGGAGGAGCAGTTCTTC. This codes for CASSLSLVPRPEEQFF.

The chain is built from TRBV12-3 or TRBV12-4 and TRBJ2-7, with TRBD1 matching over 7 bases. This CDR3 region has 14 residues. V gave up 5 bases and J gave up 3 bases; unmatched junction bases: 7. CDR3 bases: TGTGCCAGCAGTCTCCGACAGGGCGTCTACGAGCAGTACTTC. The encoded protein is CASSLRQGVYEQYF.

This chain links TRBV7-2 with TRBJ2-5; 7 bases align to TRBD1. The length of the CDR3 is 15 residues. CDR1 and CDR2 from the germline V gene are SGHTA and FQGNSA. V lost 5 bases and J lost 5; bases outside the gene matches: 11. Written as DNA, the CDR3 is TGTGCCAGCAGCGTACAAGTGACAGGGATGGAGACCCAGTACTTC. Its translation is CASSVQVTGMETQYF.

This clonotype was observed at least ten times. This chain links TRBV20-1 with TRBJ1-1, with D possibly being TRBD1 (5 bases). The CDR3 contains 14 residues. V lost 6 bases, J lost 2 bases, and 16 bases lay in between. Germline values: CDR1 DFQATT, CDR2 SNEGSKA (reference sequence). The CDR3 spells CSAIPGQLNTEAFF. The CDR3 DNA reads TGCAGTGCCATCCCGGGGCAGTTAAACACTGAAGCTTTCTTT.

In its sample, this clonotype was seen once. This chain links TRBV12-3 or TRBV12-4 with TRBJ1-2, with 8 bases aligning to TRBD1. V trimming: 6 bases; J trimming: 8 bases; junction bases outside the gene matches: 8. This CDR3 contains 13 residues. The CDR3 spells CASSRQGSEGYTF. CDR3 nucleotides: TGTGCCAGCAGCCGACAGGGGTCTGAAGGCTACACCTTC.

This clonotype was found a few times. The rearrangement joins TRBV9 to TRBJ1-2; D is ambiguous. The V gene's germline CDR1 is SGDLS and CDR2 YYNGEE. The CDR3 has 17 residues. V lost 0 bases and J lost 5, with 20 bases in between. Here the CDR3 reads CASSVGRSDTRTYGYTF. In nucleotides, the CDR3 is TGTGCCAGCAGCGTAGGAAGGAGTGACACAAGGACTTATGGCTACACCTTC.

This clonotype was detected many times. The V gene is TRBV2, the J gene TRBJ2-5, with 12 bases aligning to TRBD2. This CDR3 region has 16 residues. Per the germline V gene, CDR1 is SNHLY and CDR2 is FYNNEI. With V trimmed by 4 bases and J by 5 bases, 8 bases remained unmatched. In nucleotides, the CDR3 is TGTGCCAGCAGTGGCCCACTAGCGGGAGGTCGGGAGACCCAGTACTTC. Amino acids: CASSGPLAGGRETQYF.

The chain links TRBV5-8 to TRBJ1-3; 8 nucleotides agree with TRBD1. This CDR3 is built from 17 residues. J lost 2 bases, V lost 4 bases, and 11 bases had no gene match. CDR1 and CDR2 from the germline V gene are SGHTS and YDEGEE. The CDR3 bases are TGTGCCAGCAGCACAACAGGGGGGAAAGGAGCTGGAAACACCATATATTTT. Amino acid sequence: CASSTTGGKGAGNTIYF.

With respect to this clonotype: The junction does not match germline at one end; this may be a read error. The chain has TRBV10-2 and TRBJ1-6; a possible D gene is TRBD1 (5 bases). The CDR3 loop spans 15 amino acids. Germline V gene lookup returns CDR1 WSHSY and CDR2 SAAADI. DNA of the CDR3: TGCGCCAGCAACCCGACACGTTACCAGGGATCACCCCTCCTCTTT. This translates into CASNPTRYQGSPLLF.

This clonotype occurred many times. The chain recombines TRBV11-2 with TRBJ2-5, with D perhaps matching TRBD1 (5 bases). The CDR3 has 13 amino acids. The germline V gene encodes CDR1 SGHAT and CDR2 FQNNGV. V shed 1 base and J shed 3 bases, with 6 bases lying between them. The CDR3: CASSLGREETQYF. CDR3 bases: TGTGCCAGCAGCTTAGGCAGGGAAGAGACCCAGTACTTC.

This clonotype was counted ten times or more. V is TRBV20-1 and J is TRBJ2-1, with 7 positions matching TRBD1. Looked up from germline, CDR1 is DFQATT and CDR2 is SNEGSKA (reference sequence). V lost 3 bases, J lost 5 bases, and 7 bases stayed unmatched. The CDR3 covers 14 residues. CDR3 nucleotides: TGCAGTGCTAGTCGAGGGACAGCGAACAATGAGCAGTTCTTC. Amino acids: CSASRGTANNEQFF.

Concerning this clonotype itself: A much larger clone lies one base from this, so it may be a read error. The gene calls are TRBV3-1 and TRBJ2-5, with 9 bases that match TRBD2. This CDR3 contains 15 residues. The ends lost 2 bases at V and 5 bases at J; junction bases unmatched: 6. Germline loops: CDR1 LGHDT, CDR2 YNNKEL (reference sequence). The CDR3 sequence is CASSQTSGPFETQYF. CDR3 DNA sequence: TGTGCCAGCAGCCAAACTAGCGGGCCATTTGAGACCCAGTACTTC.

The rearrangement uses TRBV2 and TRBJ1-2; possible D gene TRBD1, 5 bases. V was clipped by 10 bases and J by 1 base, with 10 bases between them. Germline V gene sequence: CDR1 SNHLY, CDR2 FYNNEI. The CDR3 length is 12 residues. This chain's CDR3 is CATLQDNYGYTF. For the CDR3, the DNA is TGTGCCACCCTACAGGATAACTATGGCTACACCTTC.

This clonotype was recorded many times. The rearrangement uses TRBV6-1 and TRBJ2-7, with a tentative D call TRBD2 (5 bases). Trimming removed 6 bases at V and 0 bases at J, with 21 bases between. This CDR3 comprises 17 residues. Per the germline V gene, CDR1 is MNHNS and CDR2 is SASEGT. The CDR3 sequence: CASSPRTGSTISYEQYF. The DNA for the CDR3 is TGTGCCAGCAGCCCCCGAACGGGGTCGACGATCTCCTACGAGCAGTACTTC.

This clonotype was picked up many times. V and J are TRBV2 and TRBJ1-1; the D gene is possibly TRBD1 (5 bases). The CDR3 has 15 amino acids. V was trimmed by 4 bases and J by 0 bases, leaving 12 bases between them. Germline V gene sequence: CDR1 SNHLY, CDR2 FYNNEI. The CDR3 DNA is TGTGCCAGCAGTGGGGGGGAGGGATTGAACACTGAAGCTTTCTTT. This sequence encodes CASSGGEGLNTEAFF. The full variable domain, rest sourced from reference TRBV2 and TRBJ1-1, is EPEVTQTPSHQVTQMGQEVILRCVPISNHLYFYWYRQILGQKVEFLVSFYNNEISEKSEIFDDQFSVERPDGSNFTLKIRSTKLEDSAMYFCASSGGEGLNTEAFFGQGTRLTVV.

This clonotype was seen at least ten times. The chain couples TRBV6-1 to TRBJ2-2, with 9 nucleotides matching TRBD1. Unmatched junction bases numbered 6, after V lost 3 bases and J lost 4 bases. The CDR3 has 16 amino acids. Germline V gene sequence: CDR1 MNHNS, CDR2 SASEGT. The DNA for the CDR3 is TGTGCCAGCAGTGAGCCCGGGACAGGGCCCACCGGGGAGCTGTTTTTT. It encodes CASSEPGTGPTGELFF.

This clonotype is a singleton in its sample. The V and J genes are TRBV5-1 and TRBJ2-2; 7 bases line up with TRBD1. After removal of 4 bases from V and 2 bases from J, the junction contained 11 bases not matched to a gene. This CDR3 is 17 amino acids long. Germline values: CDR1 SGHRS, CDR2 YFSETQ. The CDR3 loop is CASSIFRDSGNTGELFF. The CDR3 nucleotides are TGCGCCAGCAGCATATTCCGGGACAGTGGTAACACCGGGGAGCTGTTTTTT.

This clonotype was counted ten times or more. The V call is TRBV28, the J call TRBJ2-7, with 8 bases that match TRBD2. CDR3 length: 16 residues. Germline V lookup: CDR1 MDHEN, CDR2 SYDVKM. The ends lost 3 bases at V and 4 bases at J; junction bases unmatched: 11. The CDR3 protein is CASSFDRSGTSYEQYF. DNA for the CDR3: TGTGCCAGCAGTTTCGACCGTAGCGGGACATCGTACGAGCAGTACTTC.

This clonotype turned up a few times. The chain links TRBV27 to TRBJ2-4, with 7 bases matching TRBD1. In germline, CDR1 is MNHEY, CDR2 SMNVEV (reference sequence). The ends lost 6 bases at V and 3 bases at J; junction bases unmatched: 8. This CDR3 has 15 residues. The CDR3 region is CASRAPGQNKNIQYF. The DNA for the CDR3 is TGTGCCAGCAGGGCTCCGGGACAGAACAAAAACATTCAGTACTTC.

The sample holds many counts of this clonotype. The DNA for the CDR3 is TGTGCCAGCAGTTACTCGACATCCGGGACTAGGGGATCGGATGAGCAGTTCTTC. Translated, it gives CASSYSTSGTRGSDEQFF. This sequence joins TRBV6-2 or TRBV6-3 and TRBJ2-1, with 8 bases fitting TRBD2. The CDR3 runs to 18 residues. From germline, CDR1 is MNHEY and CDR2 SVGEGT. J was trimmed by 8 bases and V by 0 bases; bases with no gene match: 15.

This clonotype showed up many times. The chain carries TRBV19 and TRBJ1-5; D is unresolved. This CDR3 has 14 amino acids. The germline V gene has CDR1 LNHDA and CDR2 SQIVND (reference sequence). V was cut by 6 bases and J by 3 bases, with 12 bases left in between. CDR3 loop: CASSPAAFNQPQHF. DNA of the CDR3: TGTGCCAGTAGCCCCGCAGCTTTCAATCAGCCCCAGCATTTT.

This clonotype was recorded at least ten times. The chain uses TRBV18 and TRBJ2-1; TRBD2 is a possible D gene (5 bases). This CDR3 has 15 amino acids. Germline loops: CDR1 KGHSH, CDR2 LQKENI. The V and J ends lost 6 bases and 2 bases respectively, with 14 bases between them. The CDR3 here is CASSPMSGTYNEQFF. In DNA, the CDR3 is TGTGCCAGCTCTCCCATGTCCGGGACCTACAATGAGCAGTTCTTC.

This clonotype was observed a handful of times. The V call is TRBV12-3 or TRBV12-4, the J call TRBJ1-3, with 9 bases aligning to TRBD1. CDR3 length: 15 amino acids. V lost 4 bases to trimming and J lost 0 bases; unmatched junction nucleotides: 1. In nucleotides, the CDR3 is TGTGCCAGCAGTTCGACAGGGGGCTCTGGAAACACCATATATTTT. Translation gives CASSSTGGSGNTIYF.

This clonotype was counted ten times or more. The chain links TRBV20-1 to TRBJ2-5, with TRBD1 as a possible D gene (6 bases). CDR1 DFQATT and CDR2 SNEGSKA come from the germline V gene (reference sequence). V dropped 5 bases and J dropped 5 bases, with 15 bases sitting between them. The CDR3 contains 13 residues. The CDR3 sequence is CSARDTQAETQYF. The DNA for the CDR3 is TGCAGTGCTCGGGACACCCAGGCGGAGACCCAGTACTTC.

This clonotype was counted ten times or more. The chain carries TRBV6-2 or TRBV6-3 and TRBJ2-7; D is undetermined. V was pared by 4 bases and J by 4 bases, with 11 bases between. The CDR3 sequence is 13 residues long. Per germline, CDR1 MNHEY and CDR2 SVGEGT. CDR3 DNA sequence: TGTGCCAGCAGTTCGGGCCATCGTTACGAGCAGTACTTC. Encoded protein: CASSSGHRYEQYF.

This clonotype was counted many times. At one of its ends the junction is not consistent with the germline gene, which may arise from a read error. V usage is TRBV2 and J usage is TRBJ2-1; 15 bases are shared with TRBD2. CDR1 is SNHLY, CDR2 FYNNEI, per germline. This CDR3 contains 15 residues. The DNA of the CDR3 is TGTGCCAGTGGACCGGGACTAGCGGGAGGTAATGGGCAGTTCTTC. This codes for CASGPGLAGGNGQFF.

In DNA form, the CDR3 reads TGCAGCGTTGACGCATACCTAGCCGGTAGTCCCACGCAGTTCTTC. Translating it yields CSVDAYLAGSPTQFF. The chain is built from TRBV29-1 and TRBJ2-1, with D possibly being TRBD2 (5 bases). V lost 3 bases to trimming and J lost 12 bases, with 24 bases between them. The CDR3 is made up of 15 amino acids. CDR1 is SQVTM and CDR2 is ANQGSEA in the germline V gene.

This clonotype has a count of ten or more. DNA of the CDR3: TGTGCCAGCTCGGGACAGTACCAAGAGACCCAGTACTTC. It translates to CASSGQYQETQYF. The chain couples TRBV18 to TRBJ2-5; 7 bases are a match to TRBD1. The germline CDR1 and CDR2 sequences are KGHSH and LQKENI. This CDR3 comprises 13 residues. V was pared by 6 bases and J by 0 bases, with 1 base of the junction left unmatched.

As concerns this clonotype: This may stem from a read error, because a much larger clone lies one nucleotide away. The J gene is TRBJ2-1, the V gene TRBV20-1, with 7 bases matching TRBD2. The CDR3 loop spans 15 amino acids. The V gene's germline CDR1 is DFQATT and CDR2 SNEGSKA (reference sequence). The CDR3 region is CSARDPRLAYNELFF. The DNA of the CDR3 is TGCAGTGCTAGAGATCCGAGACTAGCCTACAATGAGCTGTTCTTC.